This TCR beta chain was sequenced for a study of identical twins. The germline V gene encodes CDR1 SEHNR and CDR2 FQNEAQ (reference sequence). The ends were cut back, 1 base at V and 19 bases at J, with 14 bases in the middle. This CDR3 region has 12 residues. TCRdb ran MiXCR on the 5' RACE reads and lists one entry per CDR3 protein. Of hundreds of thousands of distinct CDR3 sequences detected, about 20% appear once; the ten largest clones hold about an eighth. These same data were also listed under a study on T cells expressing NK-cell markers. That study adds: Restriction of sorting to alpha-beta TCR T cells was accomplished in several experiments using an anti-gamma-delta TCR antibody. Of the CD8+ T cell pool in over 5 donors, roughly 1.0-8% was accounted for by dominant NKG2C+ clonotypes. Once again these clonotypes came out on top in the CD3+CD56-NKG2C+ fraction of a few donors.

Sample: PBMCs. V usage is TRBV7-9 and J usage is TRBJ2-6; D is uncertain. This sequence originates from a woman between 18 and 29 years old in good health. The CDR3 DNA follows: TGTGCCAGCAGCTTAGGGAGTGACACCCGAACTTTC. This codes for CASSLGSDTRTF.